This TCR beta chain was recovered during a study of T cell repertoires in cytomegalovirus infection. On this clonotype itself: What it recognizes is unknown.

The V end lost 7 bases, the J end lost 2 bases, and 16 bases lay between the germline ends. CDR3 size: 15 residues. The germline gives CDR1 SGHVT, CDR2 SQSDAQ. TCRdb re-called the reads with MiXCR, one entry per CDR3 protein. Here the sample spans roughly 570,000 distinct CDR3 sequences, almost 40% being singletons. The input for sequencing was cultured PBMCs, taken from culture after CMV antigen stimulation. The receptor's source is a human donor in good health (CMV status not recorded). Some clones in this sample may be carry-over from other donors' samples. This chain connects TRBV7-4 to TRBJ2-3, with D possibly TRBD2 on 5 matching bases. The DNA of the CDR3 is TGTGCCAGCACCCCTGGGGTAGCGAACACAGATACGCAGTATTTT. This sequence encodes CASTPGVANTDTQYF.